The rows below give T cell receptor beta chains drawn from one sample of a study of blood T cells in healthy people across ages. TCRdb itself ran the 5' RACE reads through MiXCR, one entry per CDR3 protein. The sample holds some 1.4 million distinct CDR3 sequences, 35% to 45% seen once. The sample was blood. These receptors were obtained from a young woman in good health. The CDR3 runs from the conserved cysteine through the conserved F or W. D genes are given only for firm matches. Clone sizes are given selectively: once, few, many, or a class where the clone is expanded.

D gene	V gene	J gene	clone size	CDR3 DNA	CDR3 protein
NA	TRBV27	TRBJ2-7	NA	TGTGCCGGCAGTTTTGGGGGCAAAGGGACCTACGAGCAGTACTTC	CAGSFGGKGTYEQYF
NA	TRBV12-3/TRBV12-4	TRBJ1-3	once	NA	CASSSSGWSGNTIYF
NA	TRBV2	TRBJ1-5	many	TGTGCCAGCGCCCGGACCCTTAGCAATCAGCCCCAGCATTTT	CASARTLSNQPQHF
NA	TRBV6-1	TRBJ2-3	few	TGTGCCAGCAGTGAAGGCTCCCGGCCAGATACGCAGTATTTT	CASSEGSRPDTQYF
TRBD2	TRBV6-1	TRBJ2-3	NA	TGTGCCAGCAGTCGGGCTAGCGGCTTCACAGATACGCAGTATTTT	CASSRASGFTDTQYF
NA	TRBV6-5	TRBJ1-1	NA	TGTGCCAGCACCCACGAGCGGGGGAAGTCCACTGAAGCTTTCTTT	CASTHERGKSTEAFF
NA	TRBV5-1	TRBJ1-3	NA	TGCGCCAGCAGCGGAGGACATAAAGAAGGAAACACCATATATTTT	CASSGGHKEGNTIYF
TRBD1	TRBV10-3	TRBJ1-1	few	TGTGCCATCAGTTGGACAGGGACGGGCACTGAAGCTTTCTTT	CAISWTGTGTEAFF
TRBD2	TRBV20-1	TRBJ2-1	few	TGCAGTGCTAGCAAGGGCAGACTAGCGGGGGAGGATGAGCAGTTCTTC	CSASKGRLAGEDEQFF
TRBD1	TRBV9	TRBJ2-7	NA	TGTGCCAGCAGCGGGGACAGGGATTACGAGCAGTACTTC	CASSGDRDYEQYF
NA	TRBV24-1	TRBJ2-1	few	TGTGCCACCTATAGACTAGTCTCCTACAATGAGCAGTTCTTC	CATYRLVSYNEQFF
TRBD1	TRBV27	TRBJ1-6	NA	TGTGCCAGCAGCCGGACAGGGGAACTGGTCCCCCTCCACTTT	CASSRTGELVPLHF
NA	TRBV20-1	TRBJ2-2	NA	TGCAGTGCTAGAGATCTGGGGACACCCCGGACGAACACCGGGGAGCTGTTTTTT	CSARDLGTPRTNTGELFF
NA	TRBV20-1	TRBJ2-7	NA	TGCAGTGCTATCAGGGGGGGGATCTCCTACAATGAGCAGTACTTC	CSAIRGGISYNEQYF
TRBD1	TRBV7-2	TRBJ2-1	NA	TGTGCCAGCAGCTCAGCTAGGGGGCCCTACAATGAGCAGTTCTTC	CASSSARGPYNEQFF
TRBD2	TRBV12-3/TRBV12-4	TRBJ2-7	NA	TGTGCCAGCAACACTGGGACTAGCGGGATGCCATTCTCCTACGAGCAGTACTTC	CASNTGTSGMPFSYEQYF
TRBD2	TRBV20-1	TRBJ2-7	NA	TGCAGTGCGCCTGTCCCGGGACTAGGTCTCGGGGATGAGCAGTACTTC	CSAPVPGLGLGDEQYF
NA	TRBV18	TRBJ2-2	few	TGTGCCAGCTCGCCCACCGGGAGCACGGGGGAGCTGTTTTTT	CASSPTGSTGELFF
NA	TRBV12-3/TRBV12-4	TRBJ1-2	NA	TGTGCCAGCAGAGAAACAGGGACATGGAGCGGCTACACCTTC	CASRETGTWSGYTF
TRBD2	TRBV28	TRBJ2-7	NA	TGTGCCAGCACTACTCCGGGGGGACTAGCGGGGCCCAGCTCCTACGAGCAGTACTTC	CASTTPGGLAGPSSYEQYF
TRBD2	TRBV15	TRBJ2-1	NA	TGTGCCACCAGCAGACTTAGCGGGGGGGCCTACAATGAGCAGTTCTTC	CATSRLSGGAYNEQFF
NA	TRBV2	TRBJ1-4	NA	TGTGCCAGCAGAAGCCGCGAAAAACTGTTTTTT	CASRSREKLFF
NA	TRBV30	TRBJ2-1	NA	TGTGCCTGGAGTGTAATCCCGGGGGAGCAGTTCTTC	CAWSVIPGEQFF
TRBD1	TRBV20-1	TRBJ1-6	NA	TGCAGTGCTAGAGTAGGGACAGGGGATTCACCCCTCCACTTT	CSARVGTGDSPLHF
NA	TRBV20-1	TRBJ2-1	once	TGCAGTGCTAGCCCACCGGGGTCCCTAGCTGTTGGCAATGAGCAGTTCTTC	CSASPPGSLAVGNEQFF
TRBD1	TRBV28	TRBJ1-1	NA	TGTGCCAGCGGCCTGACAGGGCAAGCTTTCTTT	CASGLTGQAFF
TRBD1	TRBV10-3	TRBJ1-1	few	TGTGCCACCGCCCCCGGGACAGGGGGCGGGAGCACTGAAGCTTTCTTT	CATAPGTGGGSTEAFF
NA	TRBV9	TRBJ1-2	NA	TGTGCCAGCAGCGTAGACCGGGGGCAAGGCTACACCTTC	CASSVDRGQGYTF
TRBD2	TRBV4-1	TRBJ2-1	few	TGCGCCAGCAGCCAAGTAGCGGGAGCCGACAATGAGCAGTTCTTC	CASSQVAGADNEQFF
TRBD2	TRBV20-1	TRBJ2-5	few	TGCAGTGCTAGAGGGTCACAGGCGGGAGGGTACAATGAGCAGTACTTC	CSARGSQAGGYNEQYF
NA	TRBV6-2/TRBV6-3	TRBJ2-4	NA	TGTGCCAGCAGTTTCTCCGACAGGTCGGTGCAGTACTTC	CASSFSDRSVQYF
TRBD1	TRBV5-1	TRBJ1-2	few	TGCGCCAGCAGCTTGTCAACTCTGACAGGGGGAAACTATGGCTACACCTTC	CASSLSTLTGGNYGYTF
NA	TRBV6-5	TRBJ2-1	few	TGTGCCAGCAGTTCCCCAGGAAGACCCCGTGAGCAGTTCTTC	CASSSPGRPREQFF
NA	TRBV7-9	TRBJ1-5	once	TGTGCCAGCAGCTCGCACCGGGACGGTGGGGTGAGGCAGCCCCAGCATTTT	CASSSHRDGGVRQPQHF
NA	TRBV10-3	TRBJ1-4	NA	TGTGCCATCAGTGAGTCCCAAACACCCAGAGCAGCTAATGAAAGACTGTTTTTT	CAISESQTPRAANERLFF
NA	TRBV6-5	TRBJ1-1	NA	TGTGCCAGCAGTTATAGTAAAAGAATGAACACTGAAGCTTTCTTT	CASSYSKRMNTEAFF
NA	TRBV7-8	TRBJ1-2	NA	TGTGCCAGCAGCTTAATGGGGGGCGCGAACTATGGCTACACCTTC	CASSLMGGANYGYTF
NA	TRBV10-3	TRBJ2-5	NA	TGTGCCATCAGTCCCTCGGCAGGAGAGACCCAGTACTTC	CAISPSAGETQYF
NA	TRBV7-9	TRBJ2-5	few	TGTGCCAACAGCTTACCCCGGACTTTTTGGGAGACCCAGTACTTC	CANSLPRTFWETQYF
NA	TRBV29-1	TRBJ2-3	NA	TGCAGCGTTGATCTCTTCGACACAGATACGCAGTATTTT	CSVDLFDTDTQYF
NA	TRBV2	TRBJ2-3	NA	TGTGCCAGCAGTATGCTGGCCACGGATACGCAGTATTTT	CASSMLATDTQYF
NA	TRBV27	TRBJ2-1	NA	TGTGCCAGCAGTTTCAGCTTTGCTGGCGCGAGGAATGAGCAGTTCTTC	CASSFSFAGARNEQFF
NA	TRBV24-1	TRBJ2-3	NA	TGTGCCACCAGTGATTTTGGCCAGCAAGGGTCAGATACGCAGTATTTT	CATSDFGQQGSDTQYF
TRBD2	TRBV4-2	TRBJ2-1	NA	TGTGCCAGCAGCCAAGAATACGCTTGGAGCGGGGGGTTCCACAATGAGCAGTTCTTC	CASSQEYAWSGGFHNEQFF
TRBD2	TRBV3-1	TRBJ2-1	NA	TGTGCCAGCAGCCAAGACCCTAGGCGGGAGGGGGGCGAGCAGTTCTTC	CASSQDPRREGGEQFF
NA	TRBV24-1	TRBJ1-4	NA	TGTGCCACCAGTGACCCGGGGGACGGGAGTGAAAAACTGTTTTTT	CATSDPGDGSEKLFF
NA	TRBV9	TRBJ2-5	few	TGTGCCAGCAGCGTAGAAGGGGTTGAGCAGTACTTC	CASSVEGVEQYF
NA	TRBV5-1	TRBJ2-5	NA	TGCGCCAGCAGCTTGGATCAGTTACAAGAGACCCAGTACTTC	CASSLDQLQETQYF
NA	TRBV10-3	TRBJ1-4	NA	TGTGCCATCAGTGACGGACAGAGGAGTGAAAAACTGTTTTTT	CAISDGQRSEKLFF
NA	TRBV6-1	TRBJ2-7	NA	TGTGCCAGTCGCGGCCCGGCCTCCTACGAGCAGTACTTC	CASRGPASYEQYF
NA	TRBV27	TRBJ1-5	NA	TGTGCCAGCAGTTTATCCAGGGAACAGCCCCAGCATTTT	CASSLSREQPQHF
NA	TRBV6-5	TRBJ2-4	NA	TGTGCCAGCATCTCTAGGGGGGCCAAAAACATTCAGTACTTC	CASISRGAKNIQYF
NA	TRBV12-5	TRBJ1-5	NA	TGTGCTAGTGGTTTGTTAGGGACGGGTCAGCCCCAGCATTTT	CASGLLGTGQPQHF
NA	TRBV20-1	TRBJ1-5	few	TGCAGTGCTAGAGATCCCTTGGGACGGTCCTATAGCAATCAGCCCCAGCATTTT	CSARDPLGRSYSNQPQHF
TRBD1	TRBV2	TRBJ2-7	few	TGTGCCAGCAGTGGGACAGGGGGGATCCACGAGCAGTACTTC	CASSGTGGIHEQYF